This T cell receptor (beta chain) was recovered during a study of blood T cell repertoires in COVID-19. Whole-study context: Sites across the United States, Italy and Spain contributed samples from acute and convalescent COVID-19. In each case, the material was cDNA or gDNA derived from T cells, B-cell-depleted T cells, or PBMCs.

Original processing notes: Amplification of reference gene primers provided the estimated nucleated cell counts. Sequencing was performed with immunoSEQ multiplex PCR; in TCRdb, only in-frame clones are kept and a portion is missing. For V, J and clone size, that table is used; D and trimming come from the DNA. The sample consists of about 73,000 clones, about 73% of them appearing once. This CDR3 has 15 residues. Germline-derived CDR1 and CDR2 are LGHDT and YNNKEL (reference sequence). The ends lost 1 base at V and 6 bases at J; junction bases unmatched: 4. This clonotype was sampled from a man aged 60-69 years with acute or convalescent COVID-19. V gene TRBV3-1 (or the pseudogene TRBV3-2) combines with J gene TRBJ2-7; TRBD2 matches at 12 bases. The source material was peripheral blood. CDR3 sequence reads: CASSQGPSGRGEQYF. CDR3 coding DNA: TGTGCCAGCAGCCAAGGGCCTAGCGGGAGGGGCGAGCAGTACTTC.